These 31 T cell receptor beta chains came from one sample sequenced in a study of CD8+CD57+ T cells in acquired aplastic anemia. Both TCR beta VDJ combination and CDR3 sequence profiling were carried out. Genomic DNA was the template for this profiling. TCRdb recomputed calls from the reads with MiXCR, one row per CDR3 protein. Counted here are around 140,000 distinct CDR3 sequences, about 40% occurring once; the ten biggest clones make up over 6.5%. Sequencing was done on a sample of sorted CD4+, CD8+, or CD8+CD57+ T cells (not recorded which) from PBMCs. The origin of the receptors is a human donor in good health, serving as a control.

The chain's CDR3 is CASNRQGGDVANTEAFF. The DNA for the CDR3 is TGTGCCAGTAACCGACAGGGGGGAGATGTTGCGAACACTGAAGCTTTCTTT. The chain links TRBV19 to TRBJ1-1; 9 bases align to TRBD1. V dropped 7 bases and J dropped 1; count of bases not matched to a gene: 13. The CDR3 has 17 residues. The germline V gene has CDR1 LNHDA and CDR2 SQIVND (reference sequence). Full variable domain (outside the CDR3, taken from reference TRBV19 and TRBJ1-1): DGGITQSPKYLFRKEGQNVTLSCEQNLNHDAMYWYRQDPGQGLRLIYYSQIVNDFQKGDIAEGYSVSREKKESFPLTVTSAQKNPTAFYLCASNRQGGDVANTEAFFGQGTRLTVV.

This chain joins TRBV20-1 and TRBJ1-1, with TRBD1 matching over 9 bases. Germline V gives CDR1 DFQATT, CDR2 SNEGSKA (reference sequence). The CDR3 consists of 15 residues. V trimming: 7 bases; J trimming: 9 bases; junction bases outside the gene matches: 18. This CDR3 is CSVSPGTGSLLKAFF. The DNA for the CDR3 is TGCAGTGTTAGCCCCGGGACAGGGTCCCTGCTGAAAGCTTTCTTT.

This clonotype was observed at least ten times. This chain uses TRBV10-3 with TRBJ2-6; 7 nucleotides line up with TRBD1. Germline CDR1 and CDR2: ENHRY and SYGVKD. The CDR3 consists of 17 residues. J gave up 1 base and V 1 base, and 4 bases lay outside the gene matches. The CDR3 DNA is TGTGCCATCAGTGAGTGGCAGGGGGTTTCTGGGGCCAACGTCCTGACTTTC. Translating gives CAISEWQGVSGANVLTF.

The chain is built from TRBV6-1 and TRBJ1-1, with TRBD1 identical over 7 bases. Losses at the gene ends were 6 bases for V and 0 bases for J; bases not matched to a gene: 4. Germline CDR1 is MNHNS and CDR2 is SASEGT. This CDR3 is built from 14 residues. CDR3 loop: CASRRGQMNTEAFF. The CDR3 DNA is TGTGCCAGCAGAAGGGGACAGATGAACACTGAAGCTTTCTTT.

On this clonotype itself: A clone one base away is much larger, so this may be a read error. The chain has TRBV20-1 and TRBJ2-1; no reliable D call. Germline-derived CDR1 and CDR2 are DFQATT and SNEGSKA (reference sequence). The CDR3 is made up of 15 amino acids. CDR3 protein: CSAARTGRAYNEQSF. DNA for the CDR3: TGCAGTGCTGCCCGGACGGGCAGAGCCTACAATGAGCAGTCCTTC.

Remarks on this clonotype: A junction end diverges from the germline sequence, so it may reflect a read error. The gene calls are TRBV6-1 and TRBJ2-2, with TRBD2 identical over 9 bases. The CDR3 contains 16 residues. The germline CDR1 and CDR2 sequences are MNHNS and SASEGT. As DNA, the CDR3 is TGTGCCAGCAGTGAATCGGCGGGAGGGGTCACCGAGGAGCTGTTTTTT. As protein: CASSESAGGVTEELFF.

The sample holds many counts of this clonotype. V gene TRBV24-1 combines with J gene TRBJ1-2; D is unclear. The germline V and J ends were trimmed by 5 bases and 4 bases, with 4 bases remaining between them. The CDR3 is 11 residues long. Germline CDR1 is KGHDR and CDR2 is SFDVKD. The CDR3 reads CATSGLYGYTF. The CDR3 DNA reads as TGTGCCACCAGTGGGCTCTATGGCTACACCTTC.

V and J are TRBV18 and TRBJ1-6; maybe TRBD1 (5 bases). CDR1 is KGHSH, CDR2 LQKENI, per germline. Trimming removed 6 bases from V and 7 bases from J, with 19 bases in between. The CDR3 totals 16 residues. The CDR3 DNA is TGTGCCAGCTCTCTCATGACAGAGTTCGCAAATTCACCCCTCCACTTT. The encoded protein is CASSLMTEFANSPLHF. Full variable domain (missing parts from reference TRBV18 and TRBJ1-6): NAGVMQNPRHLVRRRGQEARLRCSPMKGHSHVYWYRQLPEEGLKFMVYLQKENIIDESGMPKERFSAEFPKEGPSILRIQQVVRGDSAAYFCASSLMTEFANSPLHFGNGTRLTVT.

J is TRBJ1-4 and V is TRBV15, with 7 bases lining up with TRBD1. Germline CDR1 LNHNV, CDR2 YYDKDF (reference sequence). This CDR3 comprises 15 residues. The ends lost 1 base at V and 8 bases at J; junction bases unmatched: 7. The CDR3 is CATSRVAGGGEKLFF. Written as DNA, the CDR3 is TGTGCCACCAGCAGAGTAGCAGGGGGGGGAGAAAAACTGTTTTTT.

J is TRBJ1-1 and V is TRBV7-6, with D possibly TRBD1 on 5 matching bases. CDR1 is SGHVS, CDR2 FNYEAQ, per germline. The V and J ends lost 1 base and 8 bases respectively, with 11 bases between them. This CDR3 has 13 residues. Here the CDR3 reads CASSLGGLREAFF. In DNA form, the CDR3 reads TGTGCCAGCAGCTTAGGGGGCCTTCGCGAAGCTTTCTTT.

Comments on this clonotype: A much larger clonotype is one base distant, so this may be a read error. V gene TRBV19 combines with J gene TRBJ1-4, with TRBD1 as a possible D gene (5 bases). The germline gives CDR1 LNHDA, CDR2 SQIVND (reference sequence). The CDR3 loop spans 16 amino acids. CDR3 amino acids: CASSSRGRATNERLFF. CDR3 in DNA: TGTGCCAGTAGTTCGCGGGGCCGTGCAACTAATGAAAGACTGTTTTTT.

The chain couples TRBV7-2 to TRBJ2-2; the match to TRBD1 covers 7 bases. With V trimmed by 4 bases and J by 3 bases, 2 bases remained unmatched. Germline CDR1 and CDR2: SGHTA and FQGNSA. The CDR3 is 14 amino acids. The CDR3 nucleotides are TGTGCCAGCAGCTATGACAGGGACACCGGGGAGCTGTTTTTT. It encodes CASSYDRDTGELFF.

Note on this clonotype: A much larger clone is a single base away; this may be a read error. V usage is TRBV12-3 or TRBV12-4 and J usage is TRBJ1-4; 10 positions match TRBD1. The CDR3 sequence is 15 residues long. The chain's CDR3 is CASADRGPDNDKLFF. The CDR3 bases are TGTGCCAGCGCTGACAGGGGGCCAGATAATGACAAACTGTTTTTT.

The rearrangement joins TRBV9 to TRBJ1-1; D perhaps matches TRBD1 (5 bases). The length of the CDR3 is 14 residues. Germline V gene lookup returns CDR1 SGDLS and CDR2 YYNGEE. Trimming removed 3 bases at V and 4 bases at J, with 13 bases between. As DNA, the CDR3 is TGTGCCAGCAGCGCTGGGGGGATGGGCACTGAAGCTTTCTTT. It is translated as CASSAGGMGTEAFF. The entire variable domain, with the rest obtained from reference TRBV9 and TRBJ1-1, is as follows: DSGVTQTPKHLITATGQRVTLRCSPRSGDLSVYWYQQSLDQGLQFLIQYYNGEERAKGNILERFSAQQFPDLHSELNLSSLELGDSALYFCASSAGGMGTEAFFGQGTRLTVV.

The table lists this clonotype with many counts. In nucleotides, the CDR3 is TGTGCCAGCAGTTTATGGATGATCCAGGGAACGCACGAGCAGTACTTC. Translation gives CASSLWMIQGTHEQYF. The V and J genes are TRBV12-3 or TRBV12-4 and TRBJ2-7; D is possibly TRBD1 (5 bases). The CDR3 spans 16 residues. Trimming pared 2 bases from V and 5 bases from J, leaving 19 bases between.

This clonotype has a count of ten or more. The chain employs TRBV7-9 and TRBJ1-2; 9 nucleotides align to TRBD1. V shed 5 bases and J 3 bases; nucleotides not matched to a gene: 7. Germline CDR1 SEHNR, CDR2 FQNEAQ (reference sequence). The CDR3 contains 15 residues. This CDR3 is CASSVDRGFDYGYTF. The CDR3, as DNA: TGTGCCAGCAGCGTGGACAGGGGTTTCGACTATGGCTACACCTTC.

This clonotype was seen a few times. V is TRBV29-1 and J is TRBJ1-2; TRBD1 matches at 9 bases. Germline CDR1 SQVTM, CDR2 ANQGSEA. The CDR3 loop spans 13 amino acids. With V trimmed by 3 bases and J by 7 bases, 6 bases remained unmatched. In DNA, the CDR3 is TGCAGCGTTGAGGAACAGGGGGCCGGTGGCTACACCTTC. It codes for CSVEEQGAGGYTF.

The V call is TRBV10-3, the J call TRBJ2-7; D uncertain. Trimming cost V 8 bases and J 3 bases, with 14 bases left between them. This CDR3 comprises 13 residues. Germline CDR1 reads ENHRY; CDR2 reads SYGVKD. The CDR3 region has the DNA TGTGCCATCGGCAGGCAGTGCTTCTACGAGCAGTACTTC. This gives the protein CAIGRQCFYEQYF.

This clonotype was seen many times. V gene TRBV2 combines with J gene TRBJ1-5; D call uncertain. The CDR3 has 12 amino acids. V was clipped by 8 bases and J by 4 bases, with 9 bases between them. Germline V gene lookup returns CDR1 SNHLY and CDR2 FYNNEI. CDR3 bases: TGTGCCAGCCACAGTGATAATCAGCCCCAGCATTTT. Encoded protein: CASHSDNQPQHF.

This clonotype was seen many times. The V call is TRBV9, the J call TRBJ2-2, with unresolved D. The V gene lost 4 bases and the J gene lost 1 base, with 17 bases spanning the gap. Germline V gives CDR1 SGDLS, CDR2 YYNGEE. The CDR3 spans 17 residues. The CDR3 DNA reads TGTGCCAGCAGCCCTAATGGAGCAACCCTGAACACCGGGGAGCTGTTTTTT. Protein product: CASSPNGATLNTGELFF.

This clonotype appeared a few times. The V call is TRBV18, the J call TRBJ1-1, with unresolved D. V lost 6 bases, J lost 3 bases, and 14 bases lay in between. Germline V CDR1 and CDR2: KGHSH, LQKENI. The CDR3 runs 14 residues. The CDR3, as DNA: TGTGCCAGCTCCCCAGCAGGTGGGGACACTGAAGCTTTCTTT. It codes for CASSPAGGDTEAFF.

This clonotype was seen at least ten times. The V gene is TRBV6-1, the J gene TRBJ1-2; a weak D match, TRBD1 (6 bases). This CDR3 contains 14 residues. Germline V gives CDR1 MNHNS, CDR2 SASEGT. Deletions cut 6 bases from V and 4 bases from J, with 15 bases between. The CDR3 is CASRRPDRLYGYTF. CDR3 bases: TGTGCCAGCAGGAGACCGGACAGACTCTATGGCTACACCTTC.

This clonotype was picked up one time. This chain uses TRBV25-1 with TRBJ2-7; D remains unclear. Germline V gene sequence: CDR1 MGHDK, CDR2 SYGVNS. The CDR3 is 13 residues long. Trimming left V 6 bases short and J 2 bases short, with 11 bases between. CDR3 region: CASSEDGTYEQYF. CDR3 in DNA: TGTGCCAGCAGCGAGGACGGAACCTACGAGCAGTACTTC.

This clonotype has only a few counts. The V gene is TRBV10-3, the J gene TRBJ1-5; the D gene is possibly TRBD1 (6 bases). This CDR3 region has 14 residues. V was shortened by 2 bases and J by 5 bases, with 10 bases between the two germline ends. Per the germline V gene, CDR1 is ENHRY and CDR2 is SYGVKD. The CDR3 protein is CAISEGGGDQPQHF. The CDR3, as DNA: TGTGCCATCAGTGAGGGCGGGGGCGATCAGCCCCAGCATTTT.

At least ten counts were recorded for this clonotype. The CDR3 sequence is CASRRGGNQPQHF. The CDR3 nucleotides are TGTGCCAGCAGGAGGGGGGGGAATCAGCCCCAGCATTTT. V and J are TRBV6-1 and TRBJ1-5; perhaps TRBD1 as D (6 bases). The ends were cut back, 6 bases at V and 4 bases at J, with 10 bases in the middle. Per germline, CDR1 MNHNS and CDR2 SASEGT. The CDR3 length is 13 residues.

This clonotype was observed a handful of times. A much larger clone lies one base from this, so it may be a read error. This chain links TRBV19 with TRBJ2-1, with 10 bases that match TRBD2. This CDR3 comprises 15 residues. Germline CDR1 and CDR2: LNHDA and SQIVND (reference sequence). The CDR3, as DNA: TGTGCCAGTCGACCAGCGGGAGGGCCTTACAATGGGCAGTTCTTC. It encodes CASRPAGGPYNGQFF.

This clonotype was counted many times. The genes are TRBV30 and TRBJ1-6; 9 nucleotides agree with TRBD1. Germline V gene data show CDR1 as GTSNPN and CDR2 as SVGIG (reference sequence). The CDR3 runs to 14 residues. V shed 4 bases and J 5 bases; nucleotides not matched to a gene: 3. The CDR3 DNA follows: TGTGCCTGGAACCGGGACAGGGATAATTCACCCCTCCACTTT. It specifies CAWNRDRDNSPLHF.

The rearrangement links TRBV9 to TRBJ2-6; unclear D gene. V lost 3 bases, J lost 4 bases, and 2 bases lay in between. This CDR3 is 12 amino acids long. Germline lookup yields CDR1 SGDLS and CDR2 YYNGEE. CDR3 amino acids: CASSDGANVLTF. The CDR3, as DNA: TGTGCCAGCAGCGACGGGGCCAACGTCCTGACTTTC.

The CDR3 here is CASATGQERNYGYTF. The CDR3 region has the DNA TGTGCCTCCGCGACGGGGCAGGAACGCAACTATGGCTACACCTTC. This rearrangement joins TRBV10-3 to TRBJ1-2, with D possibly matching TRBD1 (5 bases). The germline V gene encodes CDR1 ENHRY and CDR2 SYGVKD. The CDR3 is made up of 15 amino acids. The ends were cut back, 11 bases at V and 2 bases at J, with 21 bases in the middle.

This clonotype has more than one count but fewer than ten. The chain recombines TRBV2 with TRBJ2-7; the D gene is possibly TRBD1 (5 bases). V was pared by 0 bases and J by 3 bases, with 9 bases between. Germline CDR1 and CDR2: SNHLY and FYNNEI. The length of the CDR3 is 14 residues. CDR3 nucleotide sequence: TGTGCCAGCAGTGAAGCCGGCAGGGTCTACGAGCAGTACTTC. Translating it yields CASSEAGRVYEQYF.

The CDR3, as DNA: TGTGCCAGCAGCTCGCCCGAGACTAGCGGGAGGAACAATGAGCAGTTCTTC. It yields the protein CASSSPETSGRNNEQFF. V is TRBV11-2 and J is TRBJ2-1, with TRBD2 matching 13 bases. Trimming cost V 4 bases and J 5 bases; bases outside gene matches: 8. The CDR3 runs to 17 residues. CDR1 is SGHAT, CDR2 FQNNGV, per germline.